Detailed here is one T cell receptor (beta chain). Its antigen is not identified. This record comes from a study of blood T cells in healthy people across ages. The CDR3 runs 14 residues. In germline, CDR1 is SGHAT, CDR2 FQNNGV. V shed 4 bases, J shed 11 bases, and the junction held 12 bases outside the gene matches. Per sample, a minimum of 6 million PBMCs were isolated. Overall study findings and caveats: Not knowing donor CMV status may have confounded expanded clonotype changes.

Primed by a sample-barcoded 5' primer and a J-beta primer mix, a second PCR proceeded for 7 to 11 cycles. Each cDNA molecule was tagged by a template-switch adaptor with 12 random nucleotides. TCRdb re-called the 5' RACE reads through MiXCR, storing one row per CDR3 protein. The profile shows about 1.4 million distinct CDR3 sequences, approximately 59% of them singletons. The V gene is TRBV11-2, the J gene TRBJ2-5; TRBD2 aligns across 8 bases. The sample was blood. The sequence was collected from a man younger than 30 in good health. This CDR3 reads CASSSPRGGYKQYF. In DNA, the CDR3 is TGTGCCAGCAGCTCCCCTCGGGGGGGCTACAAGCAGTACTTC.